One and the same sample provided the 10 T cell receptor beta chains below, sequenced in a study of OX40 agonist ivuxolimab in advanced cancers. Libraries came from the immunoSEQ multiplex PCR assay. The clones in this table, taken by TCRdb from immuneACCESS, are in-frame only. Not every clone is retained; where verified, under half of the shortfall comes from an unresolved V gene, and the cause of the rest is unknown. This sample has tens of thousands of clones in its table, and 88% of those were observed once. The ten biggest clones cover roughly 3.6% of the sample. Source: CD4+ or CD8+ T cells sorted from blood, taken in a trial of the OX40 agonist ivuxolimab. The receptors stem from an adult with an advanced solid tumor such as melanoma, head and neck, liver or kidney cancer.

This chain joins TRBV11-2 and TRBJ2-7; unclear D gene. Germline assignment: CDR1 SGHAT and CDR2 FQNNGV. V was pared by 2 bases and J by 0 bases, with 5 bases between. The CDR3 runs to 13 residues. The CDR3 loop reads CASSLTNSYEQYF. The CDR3 DNA reads TGTGCCAGCAGCTTAACTAACTCCTACGAGCAGTACTTC.

The J gene is TRBJ2-7, the V gene TRBV18; a weak D match, TRBD1 (5 bases). This CDR3 comprises 14 residues. Germline CDR1 reads KGHSH; CDR2 reads LQKENI. Deletions cut 3 bases from V and 6 bases from J, with 15 bases between. The CDR3 bases are TGTGCCAGCTCACCCGGCATAGGGGCGCGCGAGCAGTACTTC. Its protein is CASSPGIGAREQYF. Full variable domain (missing parts from reference TRBV18 and TRBJ2-7): NAGVMQNPRHLVRRRGQEARLRCSPMKGHSHVYWYRQLPEEGLKFMVYLQKENIIDESGMPKERFSAEFPKEGPSILRIQQVVRGDSAAYFCASSPGIGAREQYFGPGTRLTVT.

V gene TRBV28 combines with J gene TRBJ2-1; 9 positions agree with TRBD2. The CDR3 is 15 residues long. Trimming at V came to 3 bases and at J to 7 bases, leaving 7 bases not matched to a gene. The germline V gene has CDR1 MDHEN and CDR2 SYDVKM. This CDR3 reads CASSFGGRARNEQFF. The CDR3 bases are TGTGCCAGCAGTTTCGGCGGGAGGGCGAGGAATGAGCAGTTCTTC.

The chain links TRBV6-1 to TRBJ2-7; 8 bases align to TRBD1. The germline gives CDR1 MNHNS, CDR2 SASEGT. The CDR3 length is 13 residues. V gave up 2 bases and J gave up 6 bases; unmatched junction bases: 3. CDR3 region: CASSERQGSEQYF. DNA for the CDR3: TGTGCCAGCAGTGAAAGACAGGGGTCCGAGCAGTACTTC.

V gene TRBV7-9 combines with J gene TRBJ2-2; unclear D gene. The CDR3 runs to 14 residues. V was clipped by 6 bases and J by 3 bases, with 11 bases between them. Germline V gene data show CDR1 as SEHNR and CDR2 as FQNEAQ (reference sequence). In nucleotides, the CDR3 is TGTGCCAGCAGAACCATATACGACACCGGGGAGCTGTTTTTT. Translating it yields CASRTIYDTGELFF.

The chain couples TRBV19 to TRBJ2-7; maybe TRBD1 (5 bases). There are 13 residues in the CDR3. Per the germline V gene, CDR1 is LNHDA and CDR2 is SQIVND (reference sequence). Trimming removed 4 bases at V and 2 bases at J, with 9 bases between. The CDR3 coding sequence is TGTGCCAGTAGTACCAGGGAACCCTACGAGCAGTACTTC. Amino acid sequence: CASSTREPYEQYF.

The chain uses TRBV6-1 and TRBJ1-1; D is ambiguous. V was pared by 5 bases and J by 5 bases, with 15 bases between. In germline, CDR1 is MNHNS, CDR2 SASEGT. The CDR3 runs to 14 residues. Written as DNA, the CDR3 is TGTGCCAGCAGTACCCGCGGGGTGGGGACTGAAGCTTTCTTT. Translation gives CASSTRGVGTEAFF.

The J gene is TRBJ1-5, the V gene TRBV4-1; D is ambiguous. The V gene's germline CDR1 is MGHRA and CDR2 YSYEKL. The CDR3 loop spans 15 amino acids. V was shortened by 1 base and J by 0 bases, with 7 bases between the two germline ends. Here the CDR3 DNA reads TGCGCCAGCAGCCAAGGGAGCGATAGCAATCAGCCCCAGCATTTT. Translating it yields CASSQGSDSNQPQHF.

This clone appeared a single time. The rearrangement joins TRBV5-4 to TRBJ2-3; 8 nucleotides match TRBD2. The CDR3 length is 16 residues. Trimming removed 0 bases from V and 1 base from J; junction bases left unmatched: 4. CDR1 is SGHNT, CDR2 YYREEE, per germline (reference sequence). Here the CDR3 DNA reads TGTGCCAGCAGCTTGGCGGCGGGGGGACGCACAGATACGCAGTATTTT. Translated, it gives CASSLAAGGRTDTQYF.

The chain uses TRBV5-4 and TRBJ2-1, with D perhaps being TRBD1 or TRBD2 (5 bases each). V lost 3 bases, J lost 7 bases, and 11 bases lay in between. CDR3 length equals 13 residues. Germline V CDR1 and CDR2: SGHNT, YYREEE (reference sequence). The CDR3 loop reads CASSWTWGNEQFF. Here the CDR3 DNA reads TGTGCCAGCAGCTGGACCTGGGGGAATGAGCAGTTCTTC.